This TCR beta chain was recovered during a study of graft-versus-host responses after intestinal transplantation. Intraepithelial lymphocytes and lamina propria lymphocytes were released through processing of graft tissue. Some clones are missing from TCRdb's copy, which holds only in-frame ones; the method was immunoSEQ multiplex PCR. The sample lists more than 1,500 clones, 70% to 85% seen once, with about 33% in the top ten. The clonotype comes from a human patient who received an intestinal transplant, so some T cells may come from the graft donor. The sample here was ileum tissue, taken roughly 500 days after transplant.

The CDR3 spells CASSLVDRIRETQYF. The CDR3, as DNA: TGTGCCAGCAGCTTAGTAGACAGGATACGAGAGACCCAGTACTTC. This sequence joins TRBV7-2 and TRBJ2-5; a possible D gene is TRBD1 (6 bases). Deletions cut 1 base from V and 4 bases from J, with 13 bases between. The germline CDR1 and CDR2 sequences are SGHTA and FQGNSA. The CDR3 is 15 amino acids.